A single sample is the source of the 20 T cell receptor beta chains below, sequenced in a study of cytomegalovirus exposure and HLA in healthy donors. 13 Jbeta primers and 60 Vbeta primers were used for the PCR. Only in-frame clones appear in the TCRdb table, and some are missing; sequencing was by immunoSEQ multiplex PCR. This sample has about 180,000 clones, with around 81% found just once. Sequencing was done on a sample of PBMCs. The receptors here all came from a woman in her late teens or twenties in good health and CMV-seropositive.

V and J are TRBV9 and TRBJ1-1, with D unresolved. Between the trimmed V and J ends, which lost 0 bases and 1 base, there was a span of 7 bases. The germline gives CDR1 SGDLS, CDR2 YYNGEE. This CDR3 has 14 residues. The CDR3 here is CASSVVSRNTEAFF. The CDR3 DNA follows: TGTGCCAGCAGCGTAGTCAGTCGGAACACTGAAGCTTTCTTT.

The gene calls are TRBV2 and TRBJ1-1; no definite D call. This CDR3 is built from 13 residues. Germline V gene data show CDR1 as SNHLY and CDR2 as FYNNEI. The V gene lost 5 bases and the J gene lost 0 bases, with 7 bases spanning the gap. CDR3 amino acids: CASSLRMNTEAFF. Written as DNA, the CDR3 is TGTGCCAGCAGTCTTAGAATGAACACTGAAGCTTTCTTT.

CDR3 coding DNA: TGTGCCAGCAGCCTCGGGGGTGGTCAGATCGGATACGAGCAGTACTTC. This codes for CASSLGGGQIGYEQYF. This sequence joins TRBV27 and TRBJ2-7, with D possibly matching TRBD2 (6 bases). Germline lookup yields CDR1 MNHEY and CDR2 SMNVEV (reference sequence). The CDR3 consists of 16 residues. V lost 6 bases, J lost 4 bases, and 22 bases lay in between.

The chain couples TRBV7-2 to TRBJ2-2; unclear D gene. V gave up 4 bases and J gave up 4 bases, with 7 bases separating them. Germline-derived CDR1 and CDR2 are SGHTA and FQGNSA. The CDR3 extends over 13 amino acids. The CDR3 is CASSWAITGELFF. CDR3 coding DNA: TGTGCCAGCAGCTGGGCAATCACCGGGGAGCTGTTTTTT.

V gene TRBV19 combines with J gene TRBJ1-2, with D tentatively TRBD1 (5 bases). CDR3 length: 13 residues. Deletions cut 4 bases from V and 8 bases from J, with 14 bases between. Germline loops: CDR1 LNHDA, CDR2 SQIVND (reference sequence). The DNA of the CDR3 is TGTGCCAGTAGTAGGACACCCCCCGGCGGCTACACCTTC. Translation gives CASSRTPPGGYTF.

The rearrangement uses TRBV5-6 and TRBJ2-7; TRBD1 might be the D (5 bases). The germline V gene has CDR1 SGHDT and CDR2 YYEEEE. With 0 bases removed from V and 0 bases from J, the gap between germline ends came to 7 bases. This CDR3 comprises 14 residues. The CDR3 region is CASSLGQSSYEQYF. DNA for the CDR3: TGTGCCAGCAGCTTGGGACAGAGCTCCTACGAGCAGTACTTC.

This clone was observed once. This chain links TRBV27 with TRBJ1-2; tentative D call: TRBD1 (5 bases). The V end was cut by 4 bases, the J end by 8 bases, with 14 bases between. Germline assignment: CDR1 MNHEY and CDR2 SMNVEV (reference sequence). The length of the CDR3 is 13 residues. CDR3 sequence: CASSWGTGEGYTF. For the CDR3, the DNA is TGTGCCAGCAGTTGGGGAACAGGTGAAGGCTACACCTTC.

The chain links TRBV7-9 to TRBJ2-1; 11 bases are shared with TRBD2. Germline-derived CDR1 and CDR2 are SEHNR and FQNEAQ (reference sequence). The ends lost 1 base at V and 5 bases at J; junction bases unmatched: 4. The CDR3 length is 16 residues. In DNA form, the CDR3 reads TGTGCCAGCAGCTTAGATTTAGCGGGGGGGCACAATGAGCAGTTCTTC. It is translated as CASSLDLAGGHNEQFF.

This clone was observed a few times. The chain has TRBV4-3 and TRBJ2-3; 13 bases align to TRBD2. The germline V gene has CDR1 LGHNA and CDR2 YSLEER. CDR3 length: 16 amino acids. The trim removed 4 bases at V and 8 bases at J, leaving 9 bases unmatched. The CDR3 DNA sequence: TGCGCCAGCAGCCCCCGGACTAGCGGGGGTTTTGTTACGCAGTATTTT. Translation: CASSPRTSGGFVTQYF.

The chain is built from TRBV4-1 and TRBJ1-2, with D maybe TRBD1 (6 bases). With 1 base removed from V and 4 bases from J, the gap between germline ends came to 13 bases. CDR3 length equals 15 residues. The germline V gene has CDR1 MGHRA and CDR2 YSYEKL. DNA for the CDR3: TGCGCCAGCAGCCAAGGGACACAGGGATTCTATGGCTACACCTTC. This gives the protein CASSQGTQGFYGYTF.

CDR3 nucleotide sequence: TGTGCCAGCAGTTTTGGACTAGATTCGTACGAGCAGTACTTC. Translating it yields CASSFGLDSYEQYF. J is TRBJ2-7 and V is TRBV27; TRBD2 aligns across 7 bases. Trimming at V came to 3 bases and at J to 4 bases, leaving 6 bases not matched to a gene. The CDR3 runs to 14 residues. Germline lookup yields CDR1 MNHEY and CDR2 SMNVEV (reference sequence).

The chain employs TRBV2 and TRBJ1-1, with D possibly being TRBD1 (5 bases). CDR1 SNHLY and CDR2 FYNNEI come from the germline V gene. The CDR3 covers 13 residues. Deletions cut 6 bases from V and 3 bases from J, with 11 bases between. DNA of the CDR3: TGTGCCAGCAGCCAAGACAGCTACACTGAAGCTTTCTTT. It codes for CASSQDSYTEAFF.

The chain has TRBV28 and TRBJ2-2; the D is unclear. V was trimmed by 5 bases and J by 0 bases, leaving 13 bases between them. CDR1 and CDR2 from the germline V gene are MDHEN and SYDVKM. This CDR3 has 16 residues. The CDR3 DNA follows: TGTGCCAGCAGTCATACAAGTTACCCGAACACCGGGGAGCTGTTTTTT. Encoded protein: CASSHTSYPNTGELFF.

The chain links TRBV9 to TRBJ1-5, with a possible D match to TRBD1 (6 bases). There are 15 residues in the CDR3. Trimming removed 4 bases at V and 0 bases at J, with 11 bases between. Germline V gene data show CDR1 as SGDLS and CDR2 as YYNGEE. The CDR3 DNA sequence: TGTGCCAGCAGCCGGACAGCTTATAGCAATCAGCCCCAGCATTTT. This sequence encodes CASSRTAYSNQPQHF.

The chain carries TRBV19 and TRBJ1-2; D is perhaps TRBD1 (6 bases). This CDR3 is built from 14 residues. The germline V gene encodes CDR1 LNHDA and CDR2 SQIVND (reference sequence). V was clipped by 7 bases and J by 4 bases, with 16 bases between them. DNA of the CDR3: TGTGCCAGTAAGCAAGCCGGGACAACCTATGGCTACACCTTC. Residues: CASKQAGTTYGYTF. Filled out from reference TRBV19 and TRBJ1-2, the complete variable domain reads DGGITQSPKYLFRKEGQNVTLSCEQNLNHDAMYWYRQDPGQGLRLIYYSQIVNDFQKGDIAEGYSVSREKKESFPLTVTSAQKNPTAFYLCASKQAGTTYGYTFGSGTRLTVV.

This clone has a single count. CDR3 in DNA: TGTGCCATCAACGACGGGGGGCATCAGCCCCAGCATTTT. This sequence encodes CAINDGGHQPQHF. The chain recombines TRBV10-3 with TRBJ1-5; tentatively, D is TRBD1 (6 bases). The CDR3 consists of 13 residues. V lost 7 bases and J 5 bases, leaving 12 bases between the germline ends. Germline CDR1 and CDR2: ENHRY and SYGVKD.

The rearrangement links TRBV4-1 to TRBJ2-4; 7 nucleotides agree with TRBD1. With V trimmed by 3 bases and J by 5 bases, 7 bases remained unmatched. The CDR3 consists of 15 residues. Germline V gene lookup returns CDR1 MGHRA and CDR2 YSYEKL. CDR3 bases: TGCGCCAGCAGCCATTTGACAGGGAATGAAAACATTCAGTACTTC. Residues: CASSHLTGNENIQYF.

V usage is TRBV10-3 and J usage is TRBJ2-3; no clear D gene. Germline loops: CDR1 ENHRY, CDR2 SYGVKD. The CDR3 totals 13 residues. Trimming removed 10 bases from V and 2 bases from J, with 13 bases in between. The CDR3 DNA reads TGTGCCAAGGCGCGCGACAACACAGATACGCAGTATTTT. This translates into CAKARDNTDTQYF.

This chain joins TRBV10-2 and TRBJ1-3; D is perhaps TRBD1 (5 bases). The V end lost 3 bases, the J end lost 4 bases, and 16 bases lay between the germline ends. This CDR3 spans 16 amino acids. Per germline, CDR1 WSHSY and CDR2 SAAADI. CDR3 in amino acids: CASSENWGLAGNTIYF. For the CDR3, the DNA is TGCGCCAGCAGTGAAAATTGGGGCTTGGCGGGAAACACCATATATTTT.

The chain recombines TRBV5-1 with TRBJ1-4; tentatively, D is TRBD1 (6 bases). V lost 1 base, J lost 3 bases, and 13 bases lay in between. This CDR3 has 16 amino acids. CDR1 is SGHRS and CDR2 is YFSETQ in the germline V gene. The CDR3 region is CASSLSGGQSNEKLFF. CDR3 nucleotides: TGCGCCAGCAGCTTGTCGGGGGGCCAGTCTAATGAAAAACTGTTTTTT.